The 9 T cell receptor beta chains below come from one sample, sequenced in a study of early T cells in non-severe SARS-CoV-2 infection. MiXCR was run by TCRdb on the 5' RACE reads, yielding one entry per CDR3 protein. The top ten hold around 25% of the sample, which has fewer than 35,000 distinct CDR3 sequences, roughly 5% seen once. Sequenced: whole blood. The receptors stem from an adult who was a healthcare worker with PCR-confirmed SARS-CoV-2 infection or an uninfected control (not recorded which).

This clonotype came up a few times. CDR3 DNA sequence: TGCGCCAGCAGCCAAGGTGGACAGGGGAACACCGGGGAGCTGTTTTTT. The encoded protein is CASSQGGQGNTGELFF. The chain has TRBV4-1 and TRBJ2-2; 8 nucleotides agree with TRBD1. CDR1 is MGHRA, CDR2 YSYEKL, per germline. Trimming at V came to 1 base and at J to 1 base, leaving 2 bases not matched to a gene. The CDR3 contains 16 residues.

This clonotype was seen many times. V gene TRBV6-2 or TRBV6-3 combines with J gene TRBJ1-6; TRBD1 is a possible D gene (6 bases). From germline, CDR1 is MNHEY and CDR2 SVGEGT. The V gene lost 4 bases and the J gene lost 5 bases, with 9 bases spanning the gap. This CDR3 spans 14 amino acids. The CDR3 protein is CASSFQGNNSPLHF. The CDR3 DNA is TGTGCCAGCAGTTTCCAGGGGAATAATTCACCCCTCCACTTT.

This clonotype was detected ten times or more. This rearrangement joins TRBV27 to TRBJ2-5; no reliable D call. Trimming shortened V by 8 bases and J by 1 base, and 17 bases separated the two germline ends. CDR3 length equals 15 residues. Germline-derived CDR1 and CDR2 are MNHEY and SMNVEV (reference sequence). The CDR3 region is CASGRVGTFQETQYF. The CDR3 DNA is TGTGCCAGCGGGCGCGTCGGTACATTCCAAGAGACCCAGTACTTC.

This clonotype was recorded at least ten times. V is TRBV4-1 and J is TRBJ2-7; a weak D match, TRBD2 (6 bases). V lost 8 bases, J lost 3 bases, and 20 bases lay in between. The V gene's germline CDR1 is MGHRA and CDR2 YSYEKL. CDR3 size: 15 residues. CDR3 DNA sequence: TGCGCCAGCTCTTCGCAGGGTGCGGGAAGCTACGAGCAGTACTTC. It is translated as CASSSQGAGSYEQYF.

V usage is TRBV29-1 and J usage is TRBJ2-5; D is undetermined. CDR1 is SQVTM, CDR2 ANQGSEA, per germline. This CDR3 comprises 10 residues. Trimming took off 1 base at V and 4 bases at J, with 1 base between the two ends. CDR3 sequence reads: CSVEGETQYF. For the CDR3, the DNA is TGCAGCGTTGAAGGAGAGACCCAGTACTTC.

This clonotype appeared many times. The CDR3, as DNA: TGTGCCAGCAGCTTGGTGTCTCTAGGATCTCTCAATGAGCAGTTCTTC. Protein sequence: CASSLVSLGSLNEQFF. This sequence joins TRBV7-9 and TRBJ2-1; D remains unclear. Trimming pared 3 bases from V and 6 bases from J, leaving 18 bases between. The CDR3 length is 16 residues. The germline V gene encodes CDR1 SEHNR and CDR2 FQNEAQ (reference sequence). The whole variable domain, filled in from reference TRBV7-9 and TRBJ2-1, reads DTGVSQNPRHKITKRGQNVTFRCDPISEHNRLYWYRQTLGQGPEFLTYFQNEAQLEKSRLLSDRFSAERPKGSFSTLEIQRTEQGDSAMYLCASSLVSLGSLNEQFFGPGTRLTVL.

This clonotype was counted ten times or more. The chain is built from TRBV20-1 and TRBJ2-3; the match to TRBD2 covers 8 bases. The ends lost 0 bases at V and 3 bases at J; junction bases unmatched: 5. The germline CDR1 and CDR2 sequences are DFQATT and SNEGSKA (reference sequence). The CDR3 runs 15 residues. CDR3 coding DNA: TGCAGTGCTAGAGAGTCCAGCGGGAGAACAGATACGCAGTATTTT. Protein sequence: CSARESSGRTDTQYF.

Note on this clonotype: Its ends do not fully match the called genes, so a read error is possible. V is TRBV28 and J is TRBJ2-1; D remains ambiguous. Germline V gene data show CDR1 as MDHEN and CDR2 as SYDVKM. CDR3 length equals 14 residues. The CDR3 DNA reads TGTGCCAGCAGGGGCGTTAACTCCTACAGTGAGCAGTTCTTC. This encodes CASRGVNSYSEQFF.

The table lists this clonotype with many counts. This chain uses TRBV10-1 with TRBJ2-7; D not certain. Germline assignment: CDR1 WNHNN and CDR2 SYGVQD (reference sequence). V was pared by 5 bases and J by 3 bases, with 5 bases between. This CDR3 region has 11 residues. This CDR3 is CASSTGYEQYF. CDR3 in DNA: TGCGCCAGCAGTACGGGCTACGAGCAGTACTTC.